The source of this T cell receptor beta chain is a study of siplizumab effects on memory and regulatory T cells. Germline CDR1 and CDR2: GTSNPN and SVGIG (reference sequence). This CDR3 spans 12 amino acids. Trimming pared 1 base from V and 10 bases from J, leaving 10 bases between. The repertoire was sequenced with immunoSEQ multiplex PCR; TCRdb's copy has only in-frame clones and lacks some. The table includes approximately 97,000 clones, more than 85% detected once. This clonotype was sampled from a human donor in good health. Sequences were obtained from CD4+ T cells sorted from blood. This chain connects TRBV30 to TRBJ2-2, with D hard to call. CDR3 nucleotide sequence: TGTGCCTGGAGTGGGTCCTTGGAGGAGCTGTTTTTT. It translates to CAWSGSLEELFF.